One and the same sample provided the 18 T cell receptor beta chains below, sequenced in a study of cytomegalovirus exposure and HLA in healthy donors (dated by TCRdb to between 2016 and 2019). Library generation was performed with the immunoSEQ multiplex PCR assay. The multiplex PCR relied on a mix of 60 forward primers for TCR Vbeta segments and 13 reverse primers for TCR Jbeta segments. TCRdb stores this immuneACCESS table with in-frame sequences only. Part of the clones is absent; in the studies checked, under half of the shortfall reflects unresolved V genes, and no reason is known for the rest. Within this sample are some 150,000 clones, with approximately 10% of them counted one time only. The ten top clones hold 6% to 7.5% of the sample. Sequencing was done on a sample of PBMCs. The source is a woman aged 35 to 49 in good health and CMV-seropositive.

This clone was seen a handful of times. The chain has TRBV19 and TRBJ1-3, with D possibly matching TRBD1 (5 bases). Germline CDR1 reads LNHDA; CDR2 reads SQIVND (reference sequence). Trimming pared 8 bases from V and 0 bases from J, leaving 8 bases between. The CDR3 contains 13 residues. CDR3 DNA sequence: TGTGCCAGTTGTACAGGCTCTGGAAACACCATATATTTT. Translated, it gives CASCTGSGNTIYF.

The gene calls are TRBV7-9 and TRBJ2-2; 11 bases are a match to TRBD1. CDR1 and CDR2 (germline): SEHNR, FQNEAQ (reference sequence). This CDR3 has 16 amino acids. The V segment lost 1 base and the J segment 3 bases; nucleotides outside the gene matches: 1. The DNA for the CDR3 is TGTGCCAGCAGCTTAGGGACAGGGGGCGACACCGGGGAGCTGTTTTTT. Protein: CASSLGTGGDTGELFF.

This clone was seen a few times. The chain couples TRBV10-2 to TRBJ1-1; D unresolved. Trimming pared 5 bases from V and 4 bases from J, leaving 11 bases between. Germline values: CDR1 WSHSY, CDR2 SAAADI. CDR3 length: 13 amino acids. CDR3 loop: CASSQLGSTEAFF. The CDR3, as DNA: TGCGCCAGCAGTCAGCTAGGGAGCACTGAAGCTTTCTTT.

This clone was counted only a few times. The chain couples TRBV7-9 to TRBJ2-5; D perhaps matches TRBD1 (7 bases). The germline CDR1 and CDR2 sequences are SEHNR and FQNEAQ (reference sequence). CDR3 length equals 15 residues. Trimming shortened V by 5 bases and J by 3 bases, and 16 bases separated the two germline ends. CDR3 region: CASSRGTALEETQYF. The CDR3, as DNA: TGTGCCAGCAGCCGCGGGACAGCCTTAGAAGAGACCCAGTACTTC.

The chain has TRBV5-1 and TRBJ2-3; 10 nucleotides agree with TRBD2. Germline values: CDR1 SGHRS, CDR2 YFSETQ. This CDR3 spans 14 amino acids. Losses at the gene ends were 2 bases for V and 11 bases for J; bases not matched to a gene: 8. This CDR3 reads CASSFSLAGERQYF. CDR3 in DNA: TGCGCCAGCAGCTTTTCGCTAGCGGGGGAAAGGCAGTATTTT.

This clone has just a few counts. The chain is built from TRBV6-5 and TRBJ2-5; D remains unclear. The length of the CDR3 is 12 residues. The ends were cut back, 6 bases at V and 2 bases at J, with 7 bases in the middle. Germline V CDR1 and CDR2: MNHEY, SVGAGI. This CDR3 is CASRSVQETQYF. DNA for the CDR3: TGTGCCAGCAGGAGTGTACAAGAGACCCAGTACTTC.

This clone was detected a few times. The V gene is TRBV4-3, the J gene TRBJ2-1, with TRBD2 as a possible D gene (6 bases). The CDR3 has 17 amino acids. Trimming cost V 0 bases and J 4 bases, with 16 bases left between them. Germline loops: CDR1 LGHNA, CDR2 YSLEER. Here the CDR3 DNA reads TGCGCCAGCAGCCAAGATTCCCCCGGGGGTAGTTACAATGAGCAGTTCTTC. Amino acids: CASSQDSPGGSYNEQFF.

This chain links TRBV9 with TRBJ2-5, with a weak D call TRBD2 (5 bases). This CDR3 spans 16 amino acids. The V end was cut by 0 bases, the J end by 5 bases, with 17 bases between. The germline V gene has CDR1 SGDLS and CDR2 YYNGEE. CDR3 in DNA: TGTGCCAGCAGCGTAGAGGGAGAGGGCCTTTATGAGACCCAGTACTTC. Its translation: CASSVEGEGLYETQYF.

The chain combines TRBV27 with TRBJ2-7; D possibly corresponds to TRBD1 (5 bases). The CDR3 runs 13 residues. Trimming stripped 4 bases from V and 0 bases from J, with 7 bases between. Germline V CDR1 and CDR2: MNHEY, SMNVEV (reference sequence). In DNA, the CDR3 is TGTGCCAGCAGTTACAGGCCCTCCTACGAGCAGTACTTC. Translated, it gives CASSYRPSYEQYF.

This clone occurred a few times. The chain links TRBV9 to TRBJ1-1; D unresolved. The V gene's germline CDR1 is SGDLS and CDR2 YYNGEE. The CDR3 spans 14 residues. V shed 4 bases and J shed 0 bases, with 10 bases lying between them. CDR3 sequence: CASSTTPLNTEAFF. In DNA form, the CDR3 reads TGTGCCAGCAGCACGACACCCCTGAACACTGAAGCTTTCTTT.

The chain employs TRBV2 and TRBJ1-2; D uncertain. V gave up 8 bases and J gave up 0 bases, with 16 bases separating them. The CDR3 runs 15 residues. The germline V gene has CDR1 SNHLY and CDR2 FYNNEI. The CDR3 DNA sequence: TGTGCCAGCTGTCGGGAGCCACAAGCTAACTATGGCTACACCTTC. This sequence encodes CASCREPQANYGYTF.

The table lists this clone with a few counts. V usage is TRBV2 and J usage is TRBJ2-2, with 7 bases that match TRBD2. This CDR3 has 16 amino acids. Germline trimming cut 6 bases from V and 3 bases from J; bases unmatched to any gene: 10. CDR1 and CDR2 from the germline V gene are SNHLY and FYNNEI. CDR3 in amino acids: CASRGTGGRHTGELFF. CDR3 DNA sequence: TGTGCCAGCAGGGGGACGGGGGGAAGACACACCGGGGAGCTGTTTTTT.

The rearrangement links TRBV11-2 to TRBJ2-2, with a possible D match to TRBD2 (5 bases). V shed 5 bases and J shed 5 bases, with 12 bases lying between them. This CDR3 is 14 amino acids long. The germline CDR1 and CDR2 sequences are SGHAT and FQNNGV. DNA of the CDR3: TGTGCCAGCAGCCCGAAACGGGGTACCGGGGAGCTGTTTTTT. Protein sequence: CASSPKRGTGELFF.

This clone was detected a few times. The chain carries TRBV19 and TRBJ1-3; TRBD1 aligns across 10 bases. Germline-derived CDR1 and CDR2 are LNHDA and SQIVND (reference sequence). The CDR3 is 16 amino acids. J lost 3 bases, V lost 5 bases, and 7 bases had no gene match. This CDR3 reads CASSAQRTGGGNTIYF. Written as DNA, the CDR3 is TGTGCCAGTAGTGCCCAACGGACAGGGGGTGGAAACACCATATATTTT.

The V and J genes are TRBV5-1 and TRBJ1-1; D unclear. The CDR3 spans 17 residues. Germline V gene lookup returns CDR1 SGHRS and CDR2 YFSETQ. Trimming stripped 0 bases from V and 2 bases from J, with 17 bases between. The CDR3 loop is CASSLGLRGGLNTEAFF. In DNA form, the CDR3 reads TGCGCCAGCAGCTTGGGGCTCCGGGGAGGGCTTAACACTGAAGCTTTCTTT.

The genes are TRBV5-1 and TRBJ2-7, with unresolved D. The CDR3 has 13 amino acids. V gave up 2 bases and J gave up 3 bases, with 9 bases separating them. CDR1 SGHRS and CDR2 YFSETQ come from the germline V gene. The CDR3 nucleotides read TGCGCCAGCAGCTTATCCACTGACTACGAGCAGTACTTC. This encodes CASSLSTDYEQYF. The whole variable domain, remainder taken from reference TRBV5-1 and TRBJ2-7, is KAGVTQTPRYLIKTRGQQVTLSCSPISGHRSVSWYQQTPGQGLQFLFEYFSETQRNKGNFPGRFSGRQFSNSRSEMNVSTLELGDSALYLCASSLSTDYEQYFGPGTRLTVT.

This clone was picked up a small number of times. The rearrangement joins TRBV4-3 to TRBJ2-2; D is uncertain. Trimming stripped 0 bases from V and 4 bases from J, with 12 bases between. The CDR3 spans 16 residues. In germline, CDR1 is LGHNA, CDR2 YSLEER. Written as DNA, the CDR3 is TGCGCCAGCAGCCAAGATTTCCCCGGTGGCACCGGGGAGCTGTTTTTT. Translation gives CASSQDFPGGTGELFF.

The chain links TRBV2 to TRBJ1-5; TRBD1 matches 9 bases. Germline V lookup: CDR1 SNHLY, CDR2 FYNNEI. This CDR3 has 14 amino acids. The ends lost 4 bases at V and 7 bases at J; junction bases unmatched: 5. The CDR3 is CASSGQGGGQPQHF. CDR3 nucleotide sequence: TGTGCCAGCAGTGGACAGGGGGGAGGGCAGCCCCAGCATTTT.